The 19 T cell receptor beta chains reported below all come from one sample, sequenced in a study of CD8+CD57+ T cells in acquired aplastic anemia. Sequencing involved patients with CD8+CD57+ cell expansion previously shown by flow cytometry. Investigators profiled TCR beta VDJ and CDR3 from genomic DNA template. TCRdb reprocessed the reads via MiXCR and lists one record per CDR3 protein. Of 150,000 to 200,000 distinct CDR3 sequences listed, less than 60% are singletons. The source material was sorted CD4+, CD8+, or CD8+CD57+ T cells (not recorded which) from PBMCs. The receptor set was obtained from a human donor with aplastic anemia.

This clonotype was counted between two and nine times. The chain links TRBV2 to TRBJ2-5; 12 nucleotides align to TRBD2. Germline V lookup: CDR1 SNHLY, CDR2 FYNNEI. The CDR3 has 16 amino acids. The trim removed 4 bases at V and 5 bases at J, leaving 8 bases unmatched. The CDR3 DNA reads TGTGCCAGCAGTGCCAGGACTAGCGGGATTAGTGAGACCCAGTACTTC. Its protein product is CASSARTSGISETQYF.

This clonotype was seen a handful of times. A much larger clone sits a single nucleotide away, making a read error possible. This chain links TRBV5-1 with TRBJ1-3, with TRBD1 matching 9 bases. Germline V gene lookup returns CDR1 SGHRS and CDR2 YFSETQ. Trimming at V came to 4 bases and at J to 4 bases, leaving 3 bases not matched to a gene. The CDR3 is made up of 14 amino acids. CDR3 in DNA: TGCGCCAGCAGCAAACAGGGGGCCGGAAACACCATATATTTT. Encoded protein: CASSKQGAGNTIYF.

This clonotype was detected ten times or more. The chain joins TRBV29-1 to TRBJ2-2, with a tentative D call TRBD2 (6 bases). Trimming pared 5 bases from V and 1 base from J, leaving 14 bases between. Germline lookup yields CDR1 SQVTM and CDR2 ANQGSEA. The length of the CDR3 is 15 residues. DNA for the CDR3: TGCAGCGTTATGGGGACTTTCCTGAACACCGGGGAGCTGTTTTTT. Protein sequence: CSVMGTFLNTGELFF.

The table lists this clonotype with a few counts. The J gene is TRBJ1-1, the V gene TRBV10-1, with a tentative D call TRBD1 (6 bases). The CDR3 extends over 15 amino acids. V lost 2 bases to trimming and J lost 4 bases, with 14 bases between them. Germline V gene sequence: CDR1 WNHNN, CDR2 SYGVQD (reference sequence). CDR3 sequence (DNA): TGCGCCAGCAGTGAGAAGACAGGAGACCTCACTGAAGCTTTCTTT. Protein product: CASSEKTGDLTEAFF.

A word on this clonotype: A read error is possible here, since a much larger clone lies one base away. The chain uses TRBV4-3 and TRBJ1-5; no clear D gene. Looked up from germline, CDR1 is LGHNA and CDR2 is YSLEER. V lost 1 base and J 11 bases, leaving 15 bases between the germline ends. The CDR3 length is 14 residues. The DNA of the CDR3 is TGCGCCAGCAGCCAAGGACCAGGAGGGCAGTCCCAGCATTTT. It is translated as CASSQGPGGQSQHF.

This clonotype came up many times. The chain carries TRBV6-4 and TRBJ1-4; 8 nucleotides align to TRBD1. The CDR3 has 14 residues. V shed 9 bases, J shed 4 bases, and the junction held 7 bases outside the gene matches. In germline, CDR1 is MRHNA, CDR2 SNTAGT. The DNA of the CDR3 is TGTGCCAGGGTCCGACAGGGGATTAATGAAAAACTGTTTTTT. Protein: CARVRQGINEKLFF.

This rearrangement joins TRBV7-2 to TRBJ2-7, with D possibly TRBD1 on 6 matching bases. Germline V gene data show CDR1 as SGHTA and CDR2 as FQGNSA. Trimming took 5 bases from V and 6 from J, leaving 14 bases between them. The CDR3 has 13 residues. The CDR3 reads CASSNQQGVEQYF. The CDR3 DNA reads TGTGCCAGCAGCAACCAACAGGGAGTCGAGCAGTACTTC.

This chain connects TRBV24-1 to TRBJ2-5; D might be TRBD1 or TRBD2, each matching 5 bases. Trimming took 10 bases from V and 2 from J, leaving 16 bases between them. The germline V gene has CDR1 KGHDR and CDR2 SFDVKD. The CDR3 is 14 residues long. As DNA, the CDR3 is TGTGCCACGACTGACCGGGGACGGCAAGAGACCCAGTACTTC. Amino acid sequence: CATTDRGRQETQYF.

This clonotype was counted ten times or more. J is TRBJ1-1 and V is TRBV10-3; unclear D gene. Between the trimmed V and J ends, which lost 2 bases and 5 bases, there was a span of 9 bases. Per the germline V gene, CDR1 is ENHRY and CDR2 is SYGVKD. This CDR3 region has 13 residues. The CDR3 region is CAISEQAKTEAFF. The DNA for the CDR3 is TGTGCCATCAGTGAGCAGGCGAAAACTGAAGCTTTCTTT.

This clonotype occurred many times. The chain uses TRBV20-1 and TRBJ2-1; 13 bases are a match to TRBD2. Trimming took 4 bases from V and 2 from J; bases not matched to a gene: 8. The CDR3 runs to 17 residues. Per germline, CDR1 DFQATT and CDR2 SNEGSKA (reference sequence). CDR3 residues: CSANKLGTSGAYNEQFF. For the CDR3, the DNA is TGCAGTGCTAACAAACTCGGGACTAGCGGGGCCTACAATGAGCAGTTCTTC.

This clonotype was recorded at least ten times. The chain carries TRBV7-3 and TRBJ1-3; the D is unclear. This CDR3 has 15 amino acids. Germline CDR1 is SGHTA and CDR2 is FQGTGA. V lost 5 bases, J lost 2 bases, and 13 bases lay in between. The CDR3 sequence: CASSGRELTGNTIYF. The CDR3 region has the DNA TGTGCCAGCAGCGGACGGGAGTTAACTGGAAACACCATATATTTT.

At least ten counts were recorded for this clonotype. The chain links TRBV7-9 to TRBJ1-1; D might be TRBD1 (6 bases). This CDR3 has 15 amino acids. Between the trimmed V and J ends, which lost 5 bases and 3 bases, there was a span of 16 bases. Looked up from germline, CDR1 is SEHNR and CDR2 is FQNEAQ (reference sequence). CDR3 protein: CASSGGQRRYTEAFF. The DNA for the CDR3 is TGTGCCAGCAGCGGCGGACAGAGAAGGTACACTGAAGCTTTCTTT.

The gene calls are TRBV7-9 and TRBJ1-6, with a weak D call TRBD1 (6 bases). This CDR3 is 15 amino acids long. Per the germline V gene, CDR1 is SEHNR and CDR2 is FQNEAQ (reference sequence). V lost 5 bases and J 7 bases, leaving 15 bases between the germline ends. The CDR3 coding sequence is TGTGCCAGCAGCCCAGGGGATAGGGACAATTCACCCCTCCACTTT. Translated: CASSPGDRDNSPLHF.

This clonotype was found many times. This chain links TRBV5-1 with TRBJ2-3; the D call may be TRBD1 or TRBD2 (7 bases each). Germline-derived CDR1 and CDR2 are SGHRS and YFSETQ. Between the trimmed V and J ends, which lost 4 bases and 4 bases, there was a span of 16 bases. The CDR3 totals 15 residues. The CDR3 DNA reads TGCGCCAGCAGCCGGGGAGGGGGCGCGGCAGATACGCAGTATTTT. Its protein is CASSRGGGAADTQYF. Supplemented by reference TRBV5-1 and TRBJ2-3, the full variable domain reads KAGVTQTPRYLIKTRGQQVTLSCSPISGHRSVSWYQQTPGQGLQFLFEYFSETQRNKGNFPGRFSGRQFSNSRSEMNVSTLELGDSALYLCASSRGGGAADTQYFGPGTRLTVL.

This clonotype was found many times. This rearrangement joins TRBV20-1 to TRBJ1-1; D may be TRBD1 (5 bases). The CDR3 consists of 13 residues. Germline V gene sequence: CDR1 DFQATT, CDR2 SNEGSKA (reference sequence). In DNA, the CDR3 is TGCGGGGGGTTATTTGGGCCGAACACTGAAGCTTTCTTT. It is translated as CGGLFGPNTEAFF.

This clonotype was counted between two and nine times. J is TRBJ2-7 and V is TRBV20-1; 9 bases are shared with TRBD2. The V segment lost 1 base and the J segment 4 bases; nucleotides outside the gene matches: 5. The CDR3 is 14 amino acids. Germline CDR1 reads DFQATT; CDR2 reads SNEGSKA (reference sequence). The CDR3 DNA follows: TGCAGTGCTAGAGTAGCGGGAGAGGGGTACGAGCAGTACTTC. The encoded protein is CSARVAGEGYEQYF.

This clonotype was detected many times. The rearrangement joins TRBV7-9 to TRBJ1-3; D is unclear. CDR1 is SEHNR, CDR2 FQNEAQ, per germline (reference sequence). CDR3 length: 15 residues. Between the trimmed V and J ends, which lost 2 bases and 4 bases, there was a span of 12 bases. CDR3 nucleotide sequence: TGTGCCAGCAGCTTACCTCGACGGTTGGGAAACACCATATATTTT. Its translation is CASSLPRRLGNTIYF. Full variable domain (outside the CDR3, taken from reference TRBV7-9 and TRBJ1-3): DTGVSQNPRHKITKRGQNVTFRCDPISEHNRLYWYRQTLGQGPEFLTYFQNEAQLEKSRLLSDRFSAERPKGSFSTLEIQRTEQGDSAMYLCASSLPRRLGNTIYFGEGSWLTVV.

The V gene is TRBV7-9, the J gene TRBJ1-4; D gene unclear. The V end was cut by 1 base, the J end by 5 bases, with 5 bases between. Germline V gene sequence: CDR1 SEHNR, CDR2 FQNEAQ (reference sequence). This CDR3 has 13 residues. CDR3 amino acids: CASSLDNNEKLFF. CDR3 bases: TGTGCCAGCAGCTTAGATAACAATGAAAAACTGTTTTTT.

The chain couples TRBV7-3 to TRBJ2-7; TRBD1 aligns across 7 bases. V trimming: 6 bases; J trimming: 0 bases; junction bases outside the gene matches: 2. CDR3 length equals 13 residues. The V gene's germline CDR1 is SGHTA and CDR2 FQGTGA. For the CDR3, the DNA is TGTGCCAGCAGTGGGGACAGCTCCTACGAGCAGTACTTC. Translation: CASSGDSSYEQYF.